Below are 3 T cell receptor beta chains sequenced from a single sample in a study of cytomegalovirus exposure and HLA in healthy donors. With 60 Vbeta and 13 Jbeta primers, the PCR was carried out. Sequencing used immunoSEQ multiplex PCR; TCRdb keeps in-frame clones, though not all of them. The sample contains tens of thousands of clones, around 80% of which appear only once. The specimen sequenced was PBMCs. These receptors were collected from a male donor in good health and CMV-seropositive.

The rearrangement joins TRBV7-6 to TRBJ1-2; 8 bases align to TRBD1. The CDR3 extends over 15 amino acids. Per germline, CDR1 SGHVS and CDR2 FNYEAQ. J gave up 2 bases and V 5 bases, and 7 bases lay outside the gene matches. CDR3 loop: CASSPVAGGNYGYTF. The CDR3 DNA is TGTGCCAGCAGCCCTGTGGCAGGGGGCAACTATGGCTACACCTTC.

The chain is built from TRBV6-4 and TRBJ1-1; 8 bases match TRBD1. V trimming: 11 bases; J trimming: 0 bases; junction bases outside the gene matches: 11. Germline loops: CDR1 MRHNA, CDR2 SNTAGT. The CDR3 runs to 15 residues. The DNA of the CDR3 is TGTGCCGGATGGGACAGGCTTTACCTGAACACTGAAGCTTTCTTT. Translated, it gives CAGWDRLYLNTEAFF.

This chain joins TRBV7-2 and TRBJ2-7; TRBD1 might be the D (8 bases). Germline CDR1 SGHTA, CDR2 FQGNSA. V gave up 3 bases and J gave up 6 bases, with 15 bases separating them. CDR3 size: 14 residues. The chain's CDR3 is CASSFRTGRGEQYF. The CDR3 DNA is TGTGCCAGCAGCTTTCGGACAGGGAGGGGCGAGCAGTACTTC.